A selection of T cell receptor beta chains follows, all from one sample in a study of beta chain features in type 1 diabetes. Clones were read by immunoSEQ multiplex PCR, and TCRdb kept only the in-frame ones, dropping some. In the table there are about 47,000 clones, around 45% of which are singletons. The sequenced material came from stem cell memory CD4+ T cells from blood. These receptors all come from a man younger than 40 with type 1 diabetes. CDR3s include the opening cysteine and the closing phenylalanine or tryptophan. The D gene is left open where the match is weak. Where a row states a size, it is once, few, many or the class of an expanded clone; other rows omit it.

d_gene: .; abundance: .; v_gene: TRBV7-2; j_gene: TRBJ2-5; CDR3aa: CASSLSDQETQYF; CDR3nt: TGTGCCAGCAGCTTATCAGATCAAGAGACCCAGTACTTC
d_gene: TRBD2; abundance: .; v_gene: TRBV7-9; j_gene: TRBJ2-1; CDR3aa: CASSSSRESSYNEQFF; CDR3nt: TGTGCCAGCAGCTCTTCGCGGGAGAGCTCCTACAATGAGCAGTTCTTC
d_gene: .; abundance: .; v_gene: TRBV28; j_gene: TRBJ1-1; CDR3aa: CASSLSGLTEAFF; CDR3nt: TGTGCCAGCAGTTTATCGGGTCTCACTGAAGCTTTCTTT
d_gene: TRBD2; abundance: .; v_gene: TRBV28; j_gene: TRBJ2-1; CDR3aa: CASSWIAGAPYNEQFF; CDR3nt: TGTGCCAGCAGTTGGATAGCGGGAGCCCCCTACAATGAGCAGTTCTTC
d_gene: TRBD2; abundance: .; v_gene: TRBV28; j_gene: TRBJ2-1; CDR3aa: CASRTREATWDYNEQFF; CDR3nt: TGTGCCAGCAGGACGCGGGAGGCGACTTGGGACTACAATGAGCAGTTCTTC
d_gene: .; abundance: .; v_gene: TRBV27; j_gene: TRBJ2-7; CDR3aa: CASRGRGEQYF; CDR3nt: TGTGCCAGCAGAGGTAGGGGCGAGCAGTACTTC
d_gene: .; abundance: few; v_gene: TRBV27; j_gene: TRBJ2-2; CDR3aa: CASSLEGVGTGELFF; CDR3nt: TGTGCCAGCAGTTTGGAAGGGGTGGGGACCGGGGAGCTGTTTTTT
d_gene: TRBD1; abundance: .; v_gene: TRBV5-1; j_gene: TRBJ2-1; CDR3aa: CASSLSDRVYNEQFF; CDR3nt: TGCGCCAGCAGCTTATCGGACAGGGTCTACAATGAGCAGTTCTTC
d_gene: .; abundance: .; v_gene: TRBV5-1; j_gene: TRBJ1-1; CDR3aa: CASSLTGSTEAFF; CDR3nt: TGCGCCAGCAGCCTAACAGGGTCCACTGAAGCTTTCTTT
d_gene: TRBD1; abundance: .; v_gene: TRBV30; j_gene: TRBJ1-2; CDR3aa: CAWSALGQGFIANYGYTF; CDR3nt: TGTGCCTGGAGTGCCCTGGGACAGGGATTTATAGCTAACTATGGCTACACCTTC
d_gene: TRBD2; abundance: .; v_gene: TRBV15; j_gene: TRBJ2-7; CDR3aa: CATSASGTSGSSYEQYF; CDR3nt: TGTGCCACCAGTGCCTCCGGGACTAGCGGGAGTTCCTACGAGCAGTACTTC
d_gene: .; abundance: .; v_gene: TRBV6-5; j_gene: TRBJ1-1; CDR3aa: CASNSPTEAFF; CDR3nt: TGTGCCAGCAACAGCCCGACTGAAGCTTTCTTT
d_gene: TRBD2; abundance: .; v_gene: TRBV5-6; j_gene: TRBJ2-5; CDR3aa: CASSLGLAGGYQETQYF; CDR3nt: TGTGCCAGCAGCTTGGGACTAGCGGGAGGGTACCAAGAGACCCAGTACTTC
d_gene: .; abundance: .; v_gene: TRBV19; j_gene: TRBJ2-1; CDR3aa: CASSINYASEQFF; CDR3nt: TGTGCCAGTAGTATTAACTACGCATCTGAGCAGTTCTTC
d_gene: .; abundance: few; v_gene: TRBV28; j_gene: TRBJ2-7; CDR3aa: CASSLFRAAPEQYF; CDR3nt: TGTGCCAGCAGTTTATTCAGGGCGGCTCCCGAGCAGTACTTC
d_gene: TRBD2; abundance: .; v_gene: TRBV7-2; j_gene: TRBJ2-1; CDR3aa: CASSLLAVQANEQFF; CDR3nt: TGTGCCAGCAGCCTGCTAGCGGTTCAAGCCAATGAGCAGTTCTTC
d_gene: TRBD2; abundance: .; v_gene: TRBV19; j_gene: TRBJ2-2; CDR3aa: CASSMVYHSGSPGELFF; CDR3nt: TGTGCCAGTAGTATGGTGTATCATAGCGGGAGTCCCGGGGAGCTGTTTTTT
d_gene: .; abundance: few; v_gene: TRBV29-1; j_gene: TRBJ2-3; CDR3aa: CSVMTSDTQYF; CDR3nt: TGCAGCGTCATGACTAGTGATACGCAGTATTTT
d_gene: .; abundance: .; v_gene: TRBV5-4; j_gene: TRBJ2-3; CDR3aa: CASSRVEGADTQYF; CDR3nt: TGTGCCAGCAGCCGGGTAGAGGGGGCAGATACGCAGTATTTT
d_gene: .; abundance: few; v_gene: TRBV5-1; j_gene: TRBJ2-1; CDR3aa: CASSLPTAANEQFF; CDR3nt: TGCGCCAGCAGTCTACCCACTGCGGCCAATGAGCAGTTCTTC
d_gene: .; abundance: few; v_gene: TRBV19; j_gene: TRBJ1-5; CDR3aa: CASRRGLSNVDQPQHF; CDR3nt: TGTGCCAGTAGGAGGGGACTCTCTAACGTCGATCAGCCCCAGCATTTT
d_gene: .; abundance: .; v_gene: TRBV5-1; j_gene: TRBJ2-5; CDR3aa: CASRYRDTETQYF; CDR3nt: TGCGCCAGCAGATACCGGGACACAGAGACCCAGTACTTC
d_gene: .; abundance: few; v_gene: TRBV28; j_gene: TRBJ1-1; CDR3aa: CASSLGQLYEAFF; CDR3nt: TGTGCCAGCAGTCTAGGACAGCTATATGAAGCTTTCTTT
d_gene: TRBD1; abundance: .; v_gene: TRBV5-1; j_gene: TRBJ2-7; CDR3aa: CASSSGTGTKEQYF; CDR3nt: TGCGCCAGCAGTTCCGGGACAGGGACTAAGGAGCAGTACTTC
d_gene: .; abundance: .; v_gene: TRBV28; j_gene: TRBJ1-1; CDR3aa: CASSLLRQVAFF; CDR3nt: TGTGCCAGCAGTTTACTGCGACAGGTCGCTTTCTTT
d_gene: TRBD1; abundance: .; v_gene: TRBV5-1; j_gene: TRBJ2-7; CDR3aa: CASSGGQGAYEQYF; CDR3nt: TGCGCCAGCAGCGGGGGACAGGGAGCCTACGAGCAGTACTTC
d_gene: .; abundance: .; v_gene: TRBV6-5; j_gene: TRBJ1-2; CDR3aa: CASSYRIDLGGYTF; CDR3nt: TGTGCCAGCAGTTACAGGATCGACTTGGGTGGCTACACCTTC
d_gene: TRBD2; abundance: .; v_gene: TRBV4-2; j_gene: TRBJ2-3; CDR3aa: CASSQVNGRNTDTQYF; CDR3nt: TGTGCCAGCAGCCAAGTCAACGGGAGGAACACAGATACGCAGTATTTT
d_gene: .; abundance: .; v_gene: TRBV28; j_gene: TRBJ1-5; CDR3aa: CASSFGRPLGNQPQHF; CDR3nt: TGTGCCAGCAGTTTTGGGAGGCCCCTAGGTAATCAGCCCCAGCATTTT
d_gene: TRBD2; abundance: .; v_gene: TRBV5-1; j_gene: TRBJ2-3; CDR3aa: CASQRAGEPSTDTQYF; CDR3nt: TGCGCCAGCCAGCGCGCGGGGGAACCTAGCACAGATACGCAGTATTTT
d_gene: TRBD2; abundance: once; v_gene: TRBV14; j_gene: TRBJ2-1; CDR3aa: CASSPTWTSGTDEQFF; CDR3nt: TGTGCCAGCAGCCCTACGTGGACTAGCGGGACCGATGAGCAGTTCTTC
d_gene: .; abundance: few; v_gene: TRBV6-6; j_gene: TRBJ1-2; CDR3aa: CASSYGLEGGYGYTF; CDR3nt: TGTGCCAGCAGTTATGGACTGGAGGGCGGCTATGGCTACACCTTC
d_gene: .; abundance: few; v_gene: TRBV29-1; j_gene: TRBJ1-1; CDR3aa: CSGANTEAFF; CDR3nt: TGCAGCGGGGCGAACACTGAAGCTTTCTTT
d_gene: .; abundance: .; v_gene: TRBV6-5; j_gene: TRBJ2-3; CDR3aa: CASVGAADTQYF; CDR3nt: TGTGCCAGCGTGGGGGCCGCAGATACGCAGTATTTT
d_gene: .; abundance: .; v_gene: TRBV6-5; j_gene: TRBJ2-3; CDR3aa: CASSFIEADTQYF; CDR3nt: TGTGCCAGCAGCTTTATAGAGGCAGATACGCAGTATTTT
d_gene: .; abundance: .; v_gene: TRBV4-3; j_gene: TRBJ2-3; CDR3aa: CASSPTFVGPDTQYF; CDR3nt: TGCGCCAGCAGCCCCACGTTTGTGGGGCCAGATACGCAGTATTTT
d_gene: TRBD1; abundance: few; v_gene: TRBV7-9; j_gene: TRBJ2-7; CDR3aa: CASSLGRTGGAYEQYF; CDR3nt: TGTGCCAGCAGCTTAGGCAGGACAGGGGGCGCCTACGAGCAGTACTTC
d_gene: TRBD2; abundance: .; v_gene: TRBV18; j_gene: TRBJ2-7; CDR3aa: CASSGLADNEQYF; CDR3nt: TGTGCCAGCTCGGGACTAGCAGACAACGAGCAGTACTTC
d_gene: .; abundance: .; v_gene: TRBV6-5; j_gene: TRBJ2-7; CDR3aa: CASSYSNRVEQYF; CDR3nt: TGTGCCAGCAGTTACTCCAACAGGGTTGAGCAGTACTTC
d_gene: TRBD1; abundance: once; v_gene: TRBV6-5; j_gene: TRBJ2-2; CDR3aa: CASRRTGDGTGELFF; CDR3nt: TGTGCCAGCAGACGGACAGGGGACGGCACCGGGGAGCTGTTTTTT
d_gene: TRBD1; abundance: .; v_gene: TRBV7-2; j_gene: TRBJ1-1; CDR3aa: CASSLIPRDSREAFF; CDR3nt: TGTGCCAGCAGCTTAATTCCCCGGGACAGCCGGGAAGCTTTCTTT
d_gene: .; abundance: .; v_gene: TRBV5-4; j_gene: TRBJ2-5; CDR3aa: CASSFKAGTTQETQYF; CDR3nt: TGTGCCAGCAGCTTCAAAGCGGGTACCACCCAAGAGACCCAGTACTTC
d_gene: TRBD1; abundance: few; v_gene: TRBV18; j_gene: TRBJ2-1; CDR3aa: CASSPGQGSNEQFF; CDR3nt: TGTGCCAGCTCACCGGGACAGGGTTCCAATGAGCAGTTCTTC
d_gene: .; abundance: .; v_gene: TRBV15; j_gene: TRBJ2-5; CDR3aa: CATSPPEETQYF; CDR3nt: TGTGCCACCAGCCCCCCGGAAGAGACCCAGTACTTC
d_gene: TRBD1; abundance: few; v_gene: TRBV9; j_gene: TRBJ1-1; CDR3aa: CASSATGRNTEAFF; CDR3nt: TGTGCCAGCAGCGCGACAGGGAGGAACACTGAAGCTTTCTTT
d_gene: .; abundance: few; v_gene: TRBV9; j_gene: TRBJ1-1; CDR3aa: CASSPSGGDTEAFF; CDR3nt: TGTGCCAGCAGCCCCTCCGGGGGGGACACTGAAGCTTTCTTT
d_gene: .; abundance: .; v_gene: TRBV4-3; j_gene: TRBJ2-1; CDR3aa: CASSQDRWREQFF; CDR3nt: TGCGCCAGCAGCCAAGATCGATGGCGGGAGCAGTTCTTC
d_gene: .; abundance: .; v_gene: TRBV9; j_gene: TRBJ1-1; CDR3aa: CASSVGHSLNTEAFF; CDR3nt: TGTGCCAGCAGCGTAGGGCACAGCTTGAACACTGAAGCTTTCTTT
d_gene: TRBD1; abundance: few; v_gene: TRBV5-4; j_gene: TRBJ1-2; CDR3aa: CASSFFGQAAIRYGYTF; CDR3nt: TGTGCCAGCAGCTTTTTCGGACAGGCCGCCATACGCTATGGCTACACCTTC
d_gene: .; abundance: .; v_gene: TRBV25-1; j_gene: TRBJ2-7; CDR3aa: CASSVEGGGPEQYF; CDR3nt: TGTGCCAGCAGTGTTGAGGGTGGTGGTCCCGAGCAGTACTTC
d_gene: TRBD2; abundance: .; v_gene: TRBV11-2; j_gene: TRBJ2-7; CDR3aa: CASSFRLAGQYYEQYF; CDR3nt: TGTGCCAGCAGCTTTAGACTAGCGGGACAATACTACGAGCAGTACTTC
d_gene: .; abundance: .; v_gene: TRBV18; j_gene: TRBJ1-1; CDR3aa: CASSPQGGENTEAFF; CDR3nt: TGTGCCAGCTCACCACAGGGGGGGGAGAACACTGAAGCTTTCTTT
d_gene: TRBD1; abundance: few; v_gene: TRBV9; j_gene: TRBJ2-7; CDR3aa: CASSVGTGAYEQYF; CDR3nt: TGTGCCAGCAGCGTAGGGACAGGGGCCTACGAGCAGTACTTC
d_gene: TRBD2; abundance: .; v_gene: TRBV4-2; j_gene: TRBJ2-5; CDR3aa: CASSQVFREGRAETQYF; CDR3nt: TGTGCCAGCAGCCAAGTCTTTCGGGAGGGCAGGGCAGAGACCCAGTACTTC
d_gene: .; abundance: .; v_gene: TRBV30; j_gene: TRBJ1-2; CDR3aa: CAGGFGGTGGSWGYTF; CDR3nt: TGTGCCGGAGGGTTTGGCGGGACGGGAGGATCTTGGGGCTACACCTTC
d_gene: .; abundance: few; v_gene: TRBV7-8; j_gene: TRBJ2-3; CDR3aa: CASSIAGIDTQYF; CDR3nt: TGTGCCAGCAGCATCGCAGGGATAGATACGCAGTATTTT
d_gene: TRBD2; abundance: once; v_gene: TRBV28; j_gene: TRBJ2-1; CDR3aa: CASSFLRDSGNSYNEQFF; CDR3nt: TGTGCCAGCAGTTTTCTCAGGGATAGCGGGAATTCCTACAATGAGCAGTTCTTC
d_gene: .; abundance: few; v_gene: TRBV6-6; j_gene: TRBJ1-4; CDR3aa: CASSYGRVTNEKLFF; CDR3nt: TGTGCCAGCAGTTACGGTCGGGTAACTAATGAAAAACTGTTTTTT
d_gene: .; abundance: .; v_gene: TRBV28; j_gene: TRBJ2-5; CDR3aa: CASTFPGLARKETQYF; CDR3nt: TGTGCCAGCACCTTCCCCGGGCTAGCGCGGAAAGAGACCCAGTACTTC
d_gene: .; abundance: few; v_gene: TRBV5-1; j_gene: TRBJ2-7; CDR3aa: CASSLLQSGMKLDYEQYF; CDR3nt: TGCGCCAGCAGCTTGTTGCAGAGCGGAATGAAACTCGACTACGAGCAGTACTTC